This TCR beta chain was documented in a study of shared clonotypes between healthy human individuals. Study overall: Participating donors consisted of two women and a few men aged 18 to 49.

The CDR3 is made up of 13 amino acids. Germline V lookup: CDR1 SGHTA, CDR2 FQGNSA. V was clipped by 1 base and J by 4 bases, with 7 bases between them. This clone appeared once. Here immunoSEQ multiplex PCR was the method, and the copy in TCRdb shows in-frame clones only, minus some. The sample has under 600,000 clones; approximately 95% are singletons. This sequence joins TRBV7-2 and TRBJ2-5; perhaps TRBD2 as D (5 bases). The TCR was taken from a woman in her 30s in good health. The sequenced material came from naive CD4+ T cells sorted from blood. Subset denoted: CD45RA+ positively selected. The CDR3 region is CASSLGAGETQYF. CDR3 bases: TGTGCCAGCAGCTTAGGGGCGGGAGAGACCCAGTACTTC.